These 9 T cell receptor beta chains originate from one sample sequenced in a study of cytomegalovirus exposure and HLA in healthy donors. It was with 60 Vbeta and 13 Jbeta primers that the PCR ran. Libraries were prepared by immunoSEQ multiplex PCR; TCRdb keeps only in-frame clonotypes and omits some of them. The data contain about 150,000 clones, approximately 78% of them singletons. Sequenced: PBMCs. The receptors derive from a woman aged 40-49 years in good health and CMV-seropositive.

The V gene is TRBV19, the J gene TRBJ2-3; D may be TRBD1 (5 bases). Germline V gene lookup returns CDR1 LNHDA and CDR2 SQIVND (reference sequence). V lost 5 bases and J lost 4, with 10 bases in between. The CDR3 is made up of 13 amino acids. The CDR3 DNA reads TGTGCCAGTAGTCGCGGCAGGGCAGATACGCAGTATTTT. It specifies CASSRGRADTQYF.

The CDR3 protein is CASSLTASNQPQHF. The CDR3 DNA is TGTGCCAGCAGTTTGACAGCTAGCAATCAGCCCCAGCATTTT. V is TRBV27 and J is TRBJ1-5; D might be TRBD1 (5 bases). The length of the CDR3 is 14 residues. The germline V and J ends were trimmed by 3 bases and 0 bases, with 6 bases remaining between them. Germline CDR1 and CDR2: MNHEY and SMNVEV (reference sequence).

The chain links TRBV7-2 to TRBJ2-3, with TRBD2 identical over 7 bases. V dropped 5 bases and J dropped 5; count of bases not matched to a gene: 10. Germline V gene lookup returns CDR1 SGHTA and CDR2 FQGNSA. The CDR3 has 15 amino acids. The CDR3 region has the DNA TGTGCCAGCAGCCCGGGGGGAGGGGTGGTAGATACGCAGTATTTT. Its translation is CASSPGGGVVDTQYF.

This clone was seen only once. The CDR3 DNA follows: TGTGCCACCAGCACTCGGGTAACTGGAAACACCATATATTTT. This gives the protein CATSTRVTGNTIYF. The chain links TRBV15 to TRBJ1-3; D gene unclear. From germline, CDR1 is LNHNV and CDR2 YYDKDF (reference sequence). With 4 bases removed from V and 2 bases from J, the gap between germline ends came to 9 bases. There are 14 residues in the CDR3.

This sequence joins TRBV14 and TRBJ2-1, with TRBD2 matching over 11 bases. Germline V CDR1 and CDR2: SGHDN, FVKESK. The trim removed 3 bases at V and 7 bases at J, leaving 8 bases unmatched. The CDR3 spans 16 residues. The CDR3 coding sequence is TGTGCCAGCAGCCAGACAGGGACTAGCGGAACTAATGAGCAGTTCTTC. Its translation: CASSQTGTSGTNEQFF. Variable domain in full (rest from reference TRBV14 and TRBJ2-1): EAGVTQFPSHSVIEKGQTVTLRCDPISGHDNLYWYRRVMGKEIKFLLHFVKESKQDESGMPNNRFLAERTGGTYSTLKVQPAELEDSGVYFCASSQTGTSGTNEQFFGPGTRLTVL.

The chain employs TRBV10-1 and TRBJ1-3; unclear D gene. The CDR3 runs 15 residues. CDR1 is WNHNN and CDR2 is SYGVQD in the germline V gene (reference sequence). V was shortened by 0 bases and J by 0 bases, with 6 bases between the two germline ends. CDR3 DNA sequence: TGCGCCAGCAGTGAGTCGCTGAGCTCTGGAAACACCATATATTTT. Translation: CASSESLSSGNTIYF.

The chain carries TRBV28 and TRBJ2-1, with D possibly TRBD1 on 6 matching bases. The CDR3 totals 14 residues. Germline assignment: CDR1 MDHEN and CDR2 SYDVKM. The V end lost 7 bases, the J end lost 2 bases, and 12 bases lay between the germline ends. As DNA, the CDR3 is TGTGCCAGCATTTTTACAGGGACCTACAATGAGCAGTTCTTC. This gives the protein CASIFTGTYNEQFF.

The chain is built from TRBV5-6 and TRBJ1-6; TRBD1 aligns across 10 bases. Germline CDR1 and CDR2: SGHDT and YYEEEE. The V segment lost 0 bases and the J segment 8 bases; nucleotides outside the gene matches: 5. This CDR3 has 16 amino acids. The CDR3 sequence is CASSLEMGQGHSPLHF. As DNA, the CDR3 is TGTGCCAGCAGCTTGGAAATGGGACAGGGGCATTCACCCCTCCACTTT.

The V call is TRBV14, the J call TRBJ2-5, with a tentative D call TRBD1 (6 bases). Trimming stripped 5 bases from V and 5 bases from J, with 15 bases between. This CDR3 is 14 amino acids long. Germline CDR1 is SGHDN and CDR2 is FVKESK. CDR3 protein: CASSVQGSEETQYF. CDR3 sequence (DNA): TGTGCCAGCAGCGTACAGGGATCCGAGGAGACCCAGTACTTC.